The source of this TCR beta chain is a study of CD8 T cells in Susac syndrome. The TEMRA cells underwent FACS enrichment, while the CD8+ and CD4+ T cells underwent negative isolation. RNA amounts of roughly 0.5 to 1 ug underwent reverse transcription with random hexamers. Each CDR3 protein gets one entry after TCRdb re-called the immunoSEQ multiplex PCR reads with MiXCR. The sample lists under 150,000 distinct CDR3 sequences; approximately 94% were seen once. Trimming took off 6 bases at V and 4 bases at J, with 18 bases between the two ends. This CDR3 has 15 residues. CDR1 is DFQATT, CDR2 SNEGSKA, per germline (reference sequence).

Source material: CD4+ T cells from PBMCs. V gene TRBV20-1 combines with J gene TRBJ2-2; D might be TRBD2 (5 bases). The TCR sequence derives from a human donor with Susac syndrome. CDR3 amino acids: CSAHPVGAATGELFF. DNA for the CDR3: TGCAGTGCCCACCCCGTTGGAGCGGCCACCGGGGAGCTGTTTTTT.